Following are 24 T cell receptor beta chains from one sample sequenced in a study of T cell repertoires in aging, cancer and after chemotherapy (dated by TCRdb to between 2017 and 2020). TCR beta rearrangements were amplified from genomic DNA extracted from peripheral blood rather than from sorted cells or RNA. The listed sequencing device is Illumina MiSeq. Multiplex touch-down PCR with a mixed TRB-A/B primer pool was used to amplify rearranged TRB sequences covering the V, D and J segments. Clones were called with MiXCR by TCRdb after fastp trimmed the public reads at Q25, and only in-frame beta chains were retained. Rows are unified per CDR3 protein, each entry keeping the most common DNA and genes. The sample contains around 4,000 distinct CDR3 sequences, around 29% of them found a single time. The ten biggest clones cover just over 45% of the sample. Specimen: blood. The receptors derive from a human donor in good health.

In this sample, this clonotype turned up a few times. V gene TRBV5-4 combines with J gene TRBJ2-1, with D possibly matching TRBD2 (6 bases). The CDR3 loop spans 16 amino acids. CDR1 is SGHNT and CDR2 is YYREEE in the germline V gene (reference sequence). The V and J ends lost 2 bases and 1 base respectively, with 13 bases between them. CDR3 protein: CASSFALAVSYNEQFF. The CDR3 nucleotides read TGTGCCAGCAGCTTCGCCTTAGCGGTATCCTACAATGAGCAGTTCTTC.

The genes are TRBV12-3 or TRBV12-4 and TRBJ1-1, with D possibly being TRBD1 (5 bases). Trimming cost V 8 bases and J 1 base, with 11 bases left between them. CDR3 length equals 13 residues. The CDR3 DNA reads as TGTGCCAGCGGGACGGGGCGGAACACTGAAGCTTTCTTT. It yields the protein CASGTGRNTEAFF.

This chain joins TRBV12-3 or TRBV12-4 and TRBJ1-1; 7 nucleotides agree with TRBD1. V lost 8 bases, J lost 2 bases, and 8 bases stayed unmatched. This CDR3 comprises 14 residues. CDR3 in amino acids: CASENRGRNTEAFF. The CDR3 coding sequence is TGTGCCAGCGAGAACAGGGGTAGAAACACTGAAGCTTTCTTT.

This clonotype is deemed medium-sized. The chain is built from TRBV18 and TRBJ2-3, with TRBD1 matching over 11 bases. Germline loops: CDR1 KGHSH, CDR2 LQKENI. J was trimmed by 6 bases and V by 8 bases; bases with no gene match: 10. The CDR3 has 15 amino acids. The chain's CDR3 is CASPADRGRLDTQYF. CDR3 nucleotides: TGTGCCAGCCCTGCGGACAGGGGGCGCTTGGATACGCAGTATTTT.

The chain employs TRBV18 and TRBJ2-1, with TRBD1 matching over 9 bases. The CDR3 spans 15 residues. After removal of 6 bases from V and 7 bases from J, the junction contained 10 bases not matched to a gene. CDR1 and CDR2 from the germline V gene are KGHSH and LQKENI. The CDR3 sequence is CASSPDRGLHNEQFF. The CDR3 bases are TGTGCCAGCTCCCCAGACAGGGGGTTGCATAATGAGCAGTTCTTC. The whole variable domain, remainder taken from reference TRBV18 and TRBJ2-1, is NAGVMQNPRHLVRRRGQEARLRCSPMKGHSHVYWYRQLPEEGLKFMVYLQKENIIDESGMPKERFSAEFPKEGPSILRIQQVVRGDSAAYFCASSPDRGLHNEQFFGPGTRLTVL.

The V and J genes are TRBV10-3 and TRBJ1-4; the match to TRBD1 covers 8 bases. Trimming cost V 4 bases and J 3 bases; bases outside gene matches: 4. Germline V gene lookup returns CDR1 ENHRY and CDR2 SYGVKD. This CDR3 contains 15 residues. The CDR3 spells CAISVNRGSNEKLFF. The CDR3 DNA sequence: TGTGCCATCAGTGTTAACAGGGGGTCTAATGAAAAACTGTTTTTT.

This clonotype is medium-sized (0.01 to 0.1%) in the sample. The CDR3 is CSVEAPPGSYNEQFF. DNA of the CDR3: TGCAGCGTTGAAGCCCCTCCGGGTTCCTACAATGAGCAGTTCTTC. J is TRBJ2-1 and V is TRBV29-1, with unresolved D. Germline CDR1 is SQVTM and CDR2 is ANQGSEA. The CDR3 has 15 amino acids. With 1 base removed from V and 1 base from J, the gap between germline ends came to 11 bases.

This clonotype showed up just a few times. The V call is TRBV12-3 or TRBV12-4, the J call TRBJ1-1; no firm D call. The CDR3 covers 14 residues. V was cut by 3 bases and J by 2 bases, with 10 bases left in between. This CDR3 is CASSFSGPNTEAFF. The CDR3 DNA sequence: TGTGCCAGCAGTTTTTCAGGCCCAAACACTGAAGCTTTCTTT.

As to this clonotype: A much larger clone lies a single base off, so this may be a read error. The CDR3 here is CASRVPVSYNEQFF. CDR3 DNA: TGTGCCAGTAGGGTTCCGGTTAGCTACAATGAGCAGTTCTTC. This chain joins TRBV19 and TRBJ2-1; the D is unclear. The V end was cut by 6 bases, the J end by 3 bases, with 12 bases between. The CDR3 runs 14 residues. Germline V lookup: CDR1 LNHDA, CDR2 SQIVND (reference sequence).

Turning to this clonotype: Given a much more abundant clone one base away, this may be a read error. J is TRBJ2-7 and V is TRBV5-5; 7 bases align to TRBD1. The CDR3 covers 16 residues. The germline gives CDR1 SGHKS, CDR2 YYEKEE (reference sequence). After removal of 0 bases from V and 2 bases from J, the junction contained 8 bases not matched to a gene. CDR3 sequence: CASSLAPAQGTYEQYF. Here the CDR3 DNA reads TGTGCCAGCAGCTTGGCCCCGGCACAGGGGACCTACGAGCAGTACTTC.

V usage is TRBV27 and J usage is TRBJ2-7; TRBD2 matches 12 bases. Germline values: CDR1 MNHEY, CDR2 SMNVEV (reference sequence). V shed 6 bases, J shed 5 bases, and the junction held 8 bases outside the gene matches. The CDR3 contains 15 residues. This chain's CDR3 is CASRGLAGFRDEQYF. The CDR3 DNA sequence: TGTGCCAGCAGGGGACTAGCGGGTTTCAGGGACGAGCAGTACTTC.

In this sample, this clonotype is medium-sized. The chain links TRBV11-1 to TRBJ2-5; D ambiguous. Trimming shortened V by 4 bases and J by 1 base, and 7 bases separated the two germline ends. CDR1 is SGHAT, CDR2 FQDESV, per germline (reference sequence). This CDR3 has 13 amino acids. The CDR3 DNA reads TGTGCCAGCAGCTGGGGTGCCCAAGAGACCCAGTACTTC. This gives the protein CASSWGAQETQYF.

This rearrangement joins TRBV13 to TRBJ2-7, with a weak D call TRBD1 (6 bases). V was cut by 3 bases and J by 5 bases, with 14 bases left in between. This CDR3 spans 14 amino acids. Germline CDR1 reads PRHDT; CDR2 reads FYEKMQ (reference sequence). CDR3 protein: CASSFGGGTDEQYF. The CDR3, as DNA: TGTGCCAGCAGCTTTGGGGGCGGAACGGACGAGCAGTACTTC.

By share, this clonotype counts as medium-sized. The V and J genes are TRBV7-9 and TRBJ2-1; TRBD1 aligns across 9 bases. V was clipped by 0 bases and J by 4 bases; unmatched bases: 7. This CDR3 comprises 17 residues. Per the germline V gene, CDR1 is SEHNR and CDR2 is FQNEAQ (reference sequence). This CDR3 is CASSLAVGQGGYNEQFF. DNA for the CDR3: TGTGCCAGCAGCTTAGCGGTGGGACAGGGTGGGTACAATGAGCAGTTCTTC.

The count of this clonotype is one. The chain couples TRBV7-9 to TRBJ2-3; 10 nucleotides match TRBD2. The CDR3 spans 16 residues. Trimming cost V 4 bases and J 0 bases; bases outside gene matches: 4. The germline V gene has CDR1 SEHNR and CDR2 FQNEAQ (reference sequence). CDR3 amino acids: CASSSSTSGSTDTQYF. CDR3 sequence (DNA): TGTGCCAGCAGCTCTTCGACTAGCGGGAGCACAGATACGCAGTATTTT.

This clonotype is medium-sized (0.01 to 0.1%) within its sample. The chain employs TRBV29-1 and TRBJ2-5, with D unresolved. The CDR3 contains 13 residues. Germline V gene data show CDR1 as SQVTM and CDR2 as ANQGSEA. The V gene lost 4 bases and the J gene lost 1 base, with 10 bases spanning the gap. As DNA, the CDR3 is TGCAGCGTTGGCGAGCTAATCCAAGAGACCCAGTACTTC. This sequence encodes CSVGELIQETQYF.

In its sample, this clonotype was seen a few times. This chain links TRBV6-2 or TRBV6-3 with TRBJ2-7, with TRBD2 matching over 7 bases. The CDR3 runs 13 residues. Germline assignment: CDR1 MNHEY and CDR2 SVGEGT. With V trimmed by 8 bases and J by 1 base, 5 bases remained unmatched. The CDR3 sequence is CASREGGSYEQYF. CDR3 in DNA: TGTGCCAGCCGTGAGGGAGGGTCCTACGAGCAGTACTTC.

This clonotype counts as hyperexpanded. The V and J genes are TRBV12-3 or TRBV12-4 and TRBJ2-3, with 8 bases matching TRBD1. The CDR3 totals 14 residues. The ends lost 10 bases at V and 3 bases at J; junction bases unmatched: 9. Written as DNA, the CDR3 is TGTGCCACCTCCGGGACAGGCGGGACAGATACGCAGTATTTT. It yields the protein CATSGTGGTDTQYF.

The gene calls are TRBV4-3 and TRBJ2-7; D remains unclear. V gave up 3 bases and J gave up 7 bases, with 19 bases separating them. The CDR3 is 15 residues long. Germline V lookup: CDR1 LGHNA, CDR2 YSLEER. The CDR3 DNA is TGCGCCAGCAGCCAGGGAAGGGTCCCAGAGAGGGAGCAGTACTTC. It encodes CASSQGRVPEREQYF.

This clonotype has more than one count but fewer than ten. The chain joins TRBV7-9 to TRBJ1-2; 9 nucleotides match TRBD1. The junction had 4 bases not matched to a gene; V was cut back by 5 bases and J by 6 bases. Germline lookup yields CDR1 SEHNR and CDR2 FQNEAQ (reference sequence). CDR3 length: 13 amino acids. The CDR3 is CASSRDRVNGYTF. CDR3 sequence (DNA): TGTGCCAGCAGCCGGGACAGGGTAAATGGCTACACCTTC.

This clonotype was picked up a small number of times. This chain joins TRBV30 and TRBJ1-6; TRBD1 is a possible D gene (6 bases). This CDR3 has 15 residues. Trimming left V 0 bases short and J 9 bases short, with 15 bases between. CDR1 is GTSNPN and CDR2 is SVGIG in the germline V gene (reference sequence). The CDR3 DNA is TGTGCCTGGAGTGTACAAGGGACAAGGTCTTCACCCCTCCACTTT. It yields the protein CAWSVQGTRSSPLHF.

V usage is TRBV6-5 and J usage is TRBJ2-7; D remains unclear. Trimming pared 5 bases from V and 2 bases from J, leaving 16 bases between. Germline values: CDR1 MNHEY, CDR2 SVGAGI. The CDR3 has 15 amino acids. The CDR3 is CASSEAIRSTYEQYF. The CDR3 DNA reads TGTGCCAGCAGTGAAGCTATCCGATCTACCTACGAGCAGTACTTC.

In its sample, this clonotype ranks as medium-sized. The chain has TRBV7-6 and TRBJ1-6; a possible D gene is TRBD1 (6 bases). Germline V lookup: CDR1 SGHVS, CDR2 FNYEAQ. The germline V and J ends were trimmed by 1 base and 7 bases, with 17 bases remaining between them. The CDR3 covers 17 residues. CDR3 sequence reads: CASSLGSRGAANSPLHF. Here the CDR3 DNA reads TGTGCCAGCAGCTTAGGAAGCAGGGGCGCGGCCAATTCACCCCTCCACTTT.

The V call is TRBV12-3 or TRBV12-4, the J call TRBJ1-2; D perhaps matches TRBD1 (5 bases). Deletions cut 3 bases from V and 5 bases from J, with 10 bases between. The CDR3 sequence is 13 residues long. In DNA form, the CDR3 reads TGTGCCAGCAGTTTCGGGGCCAGGTATGGCTACACCTTC. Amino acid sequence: CASSFGARYGYTF.